These 20 T cell receptor beta chains originate from one sample sequenced in a study of blood T cell repertoires in COVID-19. Libraries were prepared by immunoSEQ multiplex PCR; TCRdb keeps only in-frame clonotypes and omits some of them. This table holds 200,000 to 250,000 clones, roughly four fifths found once. Specimen: peripheral blood. These receptors were collected from a woman over 75 with COVID-19, enrolled during active disease.

This clone was detected a few times. This chain joins TRBV5-4 and TRBJ2-7; D is perhaps TRBD2 (6 bases). CDR1 SGHNT and CDR2 YYREEE come from the germline V gene (reference sequence). This CDR3 has 14 amino acids. Deletions cut 2 bases from V and 3 bases from J, with 12 bases between. CDR3 loop: CASSFGGRDYEQYF. The CDR3 DNA reads as TGTGCCAGCAGCTTCGGGGGAAGGGACTACGAGCAGTACTTC.

This clone has more than one count but fewer than ten. The chain couples TRBV7-2 to TRBJ1-4; D remains ambiguous. The V and J ends lost 2 bases and 2 bases respectively, with 9 bases between them. Per germline, CDR1 SGHTA and CDR2 FQGNSA. This CDR3 region has 15 residues. The CDR3 nucleotides are TGTGCCAGCAGCTTATTACCAGCGACTAATGAAAAACTGTTTTTT. It is translated as CASSLLPATNEKLFF.

The V call is TRBV5-4, the J call TRBJ1-6; 8 nucleotides align to TRBD1. In germline, CDR1 is SGHNT, CDR2 YYREEE (reference sequence). This CDR3 spans 15 amino acids. J gave up 7 bases and V 2 bases, and 5 bases lay outside the gene matches. In DNA form, the CDR3 reads TGTGCCAGCAGCTTCACCCAGGGGGCGAATTCACCCCTCCACTTT. It specifies CASSFTQGANSPLHF.

The chain combines TRBV4-1 with TRBJ1-4; 8 nucleotides align to TRBD1. The J segment lost 5 bases and the V segment lost 5 bases, leaving 10 bases of the junction unmatched. Germline CDR1 and CDR2: MGHRA and YSYEKL. This CDR3 has 16 residues. The CDR3: CASSNPDRTGNEKLFF. DNA of the CDR3: TGCGCCAGCAGCAACCCCGACAGGACAGGGAATGAAAAACTGTTTTTT.

The CDR3 nucleotides are TGTGCCACCAGCAGACCCACCCGACAGTTCAGCACAGATACGCAGTATTTT. Translating gives CATSRPTRQFSTDTQYF. The chain links TRBV15 to TRBJ2-3; possible D gene TRBD1, 5 bases. The length of the CDR3 is 17 residues. CDR1 and CDR2 (germline): LNHNV, YYDKDF (reference sequence). V was trimmed by 2 bases and J by 0 bases, leaving 15 bases between them.

This chain joins TRBV4-2 and TRBJ2-3; TRBD2 matches at 9 bases. Germline V gene sequence: CDR1 LGHNA, CDR2 YNFKEQ. The CDR3 runs 16 residues. V shed 4 bases and J 2 bases; nucleotides not matched to a gene: 7. The CDR3, as DNA: TGTGCCAGCAGCCGCATCGCGGGGGGGGACACAGATACGCAGTATTTT. Protein sequence: CASSRIAGGDTDTQYF.

The V and J genes are TRBV5-1 and TRBJ1-4, with D possibly matching TRBD1 (5 bases). Germline V gives CDR1 SGHRS, CDR2 YFSETQ. CDR3 length equals 15 residues. V lost 4 bases, J lost 8 bases, and 18 bases lay in between. CDR3 nucleotides: TGCGCCAGCAGCCCCTTTGGGGGGGATGGGGAAAAACTGTTTTTT. It codes for CASSPFGGDGEKLFF.

The chain links TRBV9 to TRBJ2-5; 15 nucleotides agree with TRBD2. This CDR3 has 14 residues. Germline values: CDR1 SGDLS, CDR2 YYNGEE. The V segment lost 4 bases and the J segment 9 bases; nucleotides outside the gene matches: 4. CDR3 DNA sequence: TGTGCCAGCAGCCCCCGGACTAGCGGGGGGGCCCAGTACTTC. Translation gives CASSPRTSGGAQYF.

V usage is TRBV9 and J usage is TRBJ1-4; TRBD1 might be the D (5 bases). V was shortened by 4 bases and J by 8 bases, with 15 bases between the two germline ends. Germline-derived CDR1 and CDR2 are SGDLS and YYNGEE. CDR3 size: 14 residues. The CDR3 DNA follows: TGTGCCAGCAGCCCTCGGAGGGACGGGGAAAAACTGTTTTTT. Translation gives CASSPRRDGEKLFF. The entire variable domain, with the rest obtained from reference TRBV9 and TRBJ1-4, is as follows: DSGVTQTPKHLITATGQRVTLRCSPRSGDLSVYWYQQSLDQGLQFLIQYYNGEERAKGNILERFSAQQFPDLHSELNLSSLELGDSALYFCASSPRRDGEKLFFGSGTQLSVL.

The rearrangement joins TRBV4-1 to TRBJ1-1; D gene ambiguous. V lost 1 base and J lost 2, with 11 bases in between. CDR1 is MGHRA and CDR2 is YSYEKL in the germline V gene. The CDR3 is made up of 15 amino acids. Here the CDR3 reads CASSQGSVGNTEAFF. The CDR3 bases are TGCGCCAGCAGCCAAGGCAGCGTGGGTAACACTGAAGCTTTCTTT.

The chain joins TRBV5-1 to TRBJ1-2, with a tentative D call TRBD1 (5 bases). The CDR3 contains 18 residues. V was cut by 6 bases and J by 4 bases, with 28 bases left in between. Germline V gene data show CDR1 as SGHRS and CDR2 as YFSETQ. For the CDR3, the DNA is TGCGCCAGCACCAATACCTATCTGGTAACAGGCGGGAGCTATGGCTACACCTTC. Amino acids: CASTNTYLVTGGSYGYTF.

The V gene is TRBV5-5, the J gene TRBJ2-5; TRBD2 might be the D (5 bases). Germline-derived CDR1 and CDR2 are SGHKS and YYEKEE (reference sequence). The CDR3 is made up of 14 amino acids. V lost 2 bases and J lost 5, with 13 bases in between. CDR3 nucleotide sequence: TGTGCCAGCAGCTTAGGGCCAACGGGGGAGACCCAGTACTTC. Its protein product is CASSLGPTGETQYF.

The chain recombines TRBV6-5 with TRBJ2-7; D is ambiguous. This CDR3 is 11 amino acids long. Germline V lookup: CDR1 MNHEY, CDR2 SVGAGI. Deletions cut 6 bases from V and 3 bases from J, with 6 bases between. CDR3 amino acids: CASSRNYEQYF. CDR3 in DNA: TGTGCCAGCAGCAGAAACTACGAGCAGTACTTC.

The rearrangement joins TRBV10-1 to TRBJ2-5; D gene uncertain. This CDR3 comprises 15 residues. V was clipped by 3 bases and J by 5 bases, with 16 bases between them. Germline CDR1 is WNHNN and CDR2 is SYGVQD (reference sequence). As DNA, the CDR3 is TGCGCCAGCAGTGAAGAGGCAGTGATTGGGGAGACCCAGTACTTC. It translates to CASSEEAVIGETQYF.

In this sample, this clone turned up a few times. The V call is TRBV7-2, the J call TRBJ1-5, with unresolved D. Deletions cut 5 bases from V and 7 bases from J, with 12 bases between. This CDR3 is 13 amino acids long. Germline loops: CDR1 SGHTA, CDR2 FQGNSA. CDR3: CASSRSVSQPQHF. The CDR3 DNA is TGTGCCAGCAGCCGTAGCGTATCCCAGCCCCAGCATTTT. Complete variable domain (other parts from reference TRBV7-2 and TRBJ1-5): GAGVSQSPSNKVTEKGKDVELRCDPISGHTALYWYRQSLGQGLEFLIYFQGNSAPDKSGLPSDRFSAERTGGSVSTLTIQRTQQEDSAVYLCASSRSVSQPQHFGDGTRLSIL.

V is TRBV11-3 and J is TRBJ2-7; D call uncertain. The germline V and J ends were trimmed by 1 base and 5 bases, with 6 bases remaining between them. The germline V gene has CDR1 SGHNT and CDR2 YENEEA. This CDR3 spans 12 amino acids. The chain's CDR3 is CASSLGQNEQYF. The CDR3 DNA is TGTGCCAGCAGCTTAGGACAAAACGAGCAGTACTTC.

The chain's CDR3 is CASIPRGRTEAFF. The CDR3 DNA sequence: TGTGCCAGCATTCCCAGGGGGAGGACTGAAGCTTTCTTT. The chain combines TRBV6-5 with TRBJ1-1; TRBD1 aligns across 7 bases. CDR1 and CDR2 from the germline V gene are MNHEY and SVGAGI. J gave up 5 bases and V 7 bases, and 7 bases lay outside the gene matches. This CDR3 contains 13 residues.

This sequence joins TRBV30 and TRBJ1-4; D is unresolved. CDR1 and CDR2 from the germline V gene are GTSNPN and SVGIG (reference sequence). V was trimmed by 3 bases and J by 1 base, leaving 9 bases between them. CDR3 size: 14 residues. CDR3 DNA: TGTGCCTGGAGGGCGGGGAGAACTAATGAAAAACTGTTTTTT. This codes for CAWRAGRTNEKLFF.

The J gene is TRBJ1-6, the V gene TRBV9; tentative D call: TRBD1 (6 bases). There are 15 residues in the CDR3. V lost 3 bases, J lost 0 bases, and 7 bases lay in between. Germline-derived CDR1 and CDR2 are SGDLS and YYNGEE. The CDR3 protein is CASSAQGSYNSPLHF. CDR3 in DNA: TGTGCCAGCAGCGCACAGGGCTCCTATAATTCACCCCTCCACTTT.

This clone was picked up many times. The CDR3 region is CASSPRQGDNQPQHF. CDR3 DNA sequence: TGTGCCAGCTCACCCCGACAGGGGGACAATCAGCCCCAGCATTTT. The gene calls are TRBV18 and TRBJ1-5; 9 bases line up with TRBD1. The germline CDR1 and CDR2 sequences are KGHSH and LQKENI. V shed 3 bases and J 3 bases; nucleotides not matched to a gene: 3. This CDR3 has 15 residues.